A selection of T cell receptor beta chains follows, all from one sample in a study of T cell changes during pregnancy in multiple sclerosis. The method was immunoSEQ multiplex PCR; TCRdb's version includes in-frame clones alone and lacks a portion of them. The sample records tens of thousands of clones, more than 90% being singletons. The sample consisted of CD4+ T cells from peripheral blood mononuclear cells, taken before pregnancy. Receptors originate from a female donor with multiple sclerosis, enrolled in a pregnancy study. Both conserved end residues are part of each CDR3. Each record gives: V gene, J gene, clone size, D gene, CDR3 length, CDR3 DNA, CDR3 protein. The D gene is left open where the match is weak. Expanded clones are given a class, and other clones once, few, many or no size at all.

V: TRBV29-1; J: TRBJ2-1; size: -; D: TRBD1; length: 13; DNA: TGCAGCGTTGAAGGGGGACAGGCCCATGAGCAGTTCTTC; CDR3: CSVEGGQAHEQFF
V: TRBV14; J: TRBJ2-5; size: -; D: -; length: 15; DNA: TGTGCCAGCAGCCGGGCGCTCTCGACAGCAGAGACCCAGTACTTC; CDR3: CASSRALSTAETQYF
V: TRBV2; J: TRBJ1-1; size: -; D: TRBD1; length: 13; DNA: TGTGCCAGCAGTCTGGACAGGGAGACTGAAGCTTTCTTT; CDR3: CASSLDRETEAFF
V: TRBV18; J: TRBJ1-1; size: -; D: TRBD1; length: 16; DNA: TGTGCCAGCTCACCGACAGGGGGCAAAGGAAAAACTGAAGCTTTCTTT; CDR3: CASSPTGGKGKTEAFF
V: TRBV2; J: TRBJ2-1; size: -; D: -; length: 14; DNA: TGTGCCAGCAGTTTCAGGGGCTCCTACAATGAGCAGTTCTTC; CDR3: CASSFRGSYNEQFF
V: TRBV19; J: TRBJ1-5; size: -; D: -; length: 12; DNA: TGTGCCAGTAGTCTGACAGAAAGATCCCAGCATTTT; CDR3: CASSLTERSQHF
V: TRBV7-2; J: TRBJ1-1; size: -; D: -; length: 14; DNA: TGTGCCAGCAGCTTAGCCGGGGGCGGGGGAGAAGCTTTCTTT; CDR3: CASSLAGGGGEAFF
V: TRBV5-8; J: TRBJ1-5; size: -; D: -; length: 14; DNA: TGTGCCGGGCGCGGGGGGCAGGGCAATCAGCCCCAGCATTTT; CDR3: CAGRGGQGNQPQHF
V: TRBV7-8; J: TRBJ2-7; size: -; D: TRBD2; length: 14; DNA: TGTGCCAGCAGCTCCCTAGCGGGAGGGGATGAGCAGTACTTC; CDR3: CASSSLAGGDEQYF
V: TRBV5-6; J: TRBJ1-2; size: -; D: TRBD1; length: 15; DNA: TGTGCCAGCAGCTTGACAGGGGGCTCCCACTATGGCTACACCTTC; CDR3: CASSLTGGSHYGYTF
V: TRBV5-1; J: TRBJ1-4; size: -; D: TRBD1; length: 17; DNA: TGCGCCAGCAGCATCGGACAGGGGGTTGCGACTAATGAAAAACTGTTTTTT; CDR3: CASSIGQGVATNEKLFF
V: TRBV21-1; J: TRBJ1-2; size: -; D: -; length: 15; DNA: TGTGCCAGCAAACCAATAGGGACACCTAACTATGGCTACACCTTC; CDR3: CASKPIGTPNYGYTF
V: TRBV27; J: TRBJ2-1; size: once; D: TRBD2; length: 15; DNA: TGTGCCAGCAGTTCCGGCGGGGGAGTCAGGAATGAGCAGTTCTTC; CDR3: CASSSGGGVRNEQFF
V: TRBV28; J: TRBJ2-1; size: once; D: TRBD2; length: 17; DNA: TGTGCCAGCCCCCCTCTCCCGCCAGCGGGAGGTAACGATGAGCAGTTCTTC; CDR3: CASPPLPPAGGNDEQFF
V: TRBV28; J: TRBJ2-7; size: once; D: -; length: 18; DNA: TGTGCCAGCAGACCCCCTCCCCCTAAGACAGGCTCCAGCGGCGAGCAGTACTTC; CDR3: CASRPPPPKTGSSGEQYF
V: TRBV15; J: TRBJ1-1; size: -; D: TRBD1; length: 14; DNA: TGTGCCACCAGCAGAGCGACAGGGGGAACTGAAGCTTTCTTT; CDR3: CATSRATGGTEAFF
V: TRBV6-4; J: TRBJ1-1; size: few; D: TRBD1; length: 15; DNA: TGTGCCAGCAGTTCAAGACAGGGAGTGAACACTGAAGCTTTCTTT; CDR3: CASSSRQGVNTEAFF
V: TRBV7-9; J: TRBJ2-3; size: -; D: TRBD2; length: 19; DNA: TGTGCCAGCAGCAAGGGACTAGCGGGAGGGCCCCGGATAAGAGATACGCAGTATTTT; CDR3: CASSKGLAGGPRIRDTQYF
V: TRBV28; J: TRBJ1-5; size: once; D: -; length: 17; DNA: TGTGCCAGCAGTACGGCGACAGGCCTTAGGAGCAATCAGCCCCAGCATTTT; CDR3: CASSTATGLRSNQPQHF
V: TRBV19; J: TRBJ2-1; size: -; D: -; length: 16; DNA: TGTGCCAGTAGTATACAGGGGACCTTCTCCTACAATGAGCAGTTCTTC; CDR3: CASSIQGTFSYNEQFF
V: TRBV7-2; J: TRBJ2-7; size: -; D: TRBD2; length: 16; DNA: TGTGCCAGCAGCTTTCGGGCGGGGGGCCTATCCTACGAGCAGTACTTC; CDR3: CASSFRAGGLSYEQYF
V: TRBV19; J: TRBJ1-2; size: -; D: TRBD1; length: 16; DNA: TGTGCCAGTAGTACTTCCGGGACAGGGGTGGCCTATGGCTACACCTTC; CDR3: CASSTSGTGVAYGYTF
V: TRBV28; J: TRBJ2-7; size: -; D: TRBD2; length: 15; DNA: TGTGCCACCCACGGGGCGGGAGGGTTCCCCTACGAGCAGTACTTC; CDR3: CATHGAGGFPYEQYF
V: TRBV4-2; J: TRBJ1-5; size: few; D: -; length: 15; DNA: TGTGCCAGCAGCCAAGATCCCCAGGGCCATCAGCCCCAGCATTTT; CDR3: CASSQDPQGHQPQHF
V: TRBV7-8; J: TRBJ1-1; size: -; D: -; length: 13; DNA: TGTGCCAGCAGCTTAGGAGGAGGCGCTGAAGCTTTCTTT; CDR3: CASSLGGGAEAFF
V: TRBV27; J: TRBJ1-4; size: -; D: TRBD1; length: 16; DNA: TGTGCCAGCAGTCTCGGACAGGGGTCGTATCCTGGAAAACTGTTTTTT; CDR3: CASSLGQGSYPGKLFF
V: TRBV27; J: TRBJ2-6; size: -; D: -; length: 15; DNA: TGTGCCAGCAGTATAAACAGGGCTGGGGCCAACGTCCTGACTTTC; CDR3: CASSINRAGANVLTF
V: TRBV7-2; J: TRBJ2-3; size: -; D: TRBD2; length: 17; DNA: TGTGCCAGCAGCTTAGATTTCACCACTAGCGTCGAAGATACGCAGTATTTT; CDR3: CASSLDFTTSVEDTQYF
V: TRBV19; J: TRBJ2-5; size: -; D: -; length: 13; DNA: TGTGCCAGTAGAAGAGGGGGCCAAGAGACCCAGTACTTC; CDR3: CASRRGGQETQYF
V: TRBV10-3; J: TRBJ2-5; size: -; D: -; length: 14; DNA: TGTGCCACCCTAGGCAGTCGAGGCGGAGAGACCCAGTACTTC; CDR3: CATLGSRGGETQYF
V: TRBV30; J: TRBJ1-1; size: -; D: -; length: 14; DNA: TGTGCCTGGAGGCCCCTAAGGGGGAACACTGAAGCTTTCTTT; CDR3: CAWRPLRGNTEAFF
V: TRBV14; J: TRBJ2-1; size: -; D: -; length: 13; DNA: TGTGCCAGCAGCCAAGATTTGACAGCCGAGCAGTTCTTC; CDR3: CASSQDLTAEQFF
V: TRBV4-1; J: TRBJ2-1; size: -; D: -; length: 17; DNA: TGCGCCAGCAGCCAAGATGACACTAGTGGGTCCTACAATGAGCAGTTCTTC; CDR3: CASSQDDTSGSYNEQFF
V: TRBV9; J: TRBJ2-1; size: -; D: TRBD2; length: 14; DNA: TGTGCCAGCAGCACCCGCGGGGGGGCCAGTGAGCAGTTCTTC; CDR3: CASSTRGGASEQFF
V: TRBV29-1; J: TRBJ1-1; size: -; D: TRBD1; length: 13; DNA: TGCAGCGTGGACAGGGGCAGTGACACTGAAGCTTTCTTT; CDR3: CSVDRGSDTEAFF
V: TRBV7-6; J: TRBJ2-2; size: few; D: -; length: 14; DNA: TGTGCCAGCAGCTTAGCTCAGGCTAGCCGGATTGTGTTTTTT; CDR3: CASSLAQASRIVFF
V: TRBV19; J: TRBJ2-5; size: -; D: TRBD2; length: 16; DNA: TGTGCCAGTCCCGAGACTAGCGGGAGGGTGAAAGAGACCCAGTACTTC; CDR3: CASPETSGRVKETQYF
V: TRBV7-3; J: TRBJ2-1; size: -; D: -; length: 13; DNA: TGTGCCAGCAGTAATGGAGAGTACAATGAGCAGTTCTTC; CDR3: CASSNGEYNEQFF
V: TRBV4-1; J: TRBJ2-2; size: -; D: -; length: 14; DNA: TGCGCCAGCAGCCCGCCCTTGCGGGGCGGGGAGCTGTTTTTT; CDR3: CASSPPLRGGELFF
V: TRBV2; J: TRBJ2-1; size: -; D: TRBD1; length: 15; DNA: TGTGCCAGCAGCTCAGACAGGGGGCTGCGCAATGAGCAGTTCTTC; CDR3: CASSSDRGLRNEQFF
V: TRBV9; J: TRBJ2-7; size: once; D: TRBD1; length: 13; DNA: TGTGCCAGCAGCCCGACAGGGTTCTACGAGCAGTACTTC; CDR3: CASSPTGFYEQYF
V: TRBV15; J: TRBJ1-1; size: -; D: -; length: 15; DNA: TGTGCCACCAGCAGAGACAGGGAGGTGGTTCCTGAAGCTTTCTTT; CDR3: CATSRDREVVPEAFF
V: TRBV4-1; J: TRBJ1-2; size: few; D: -; length: 14; DNA: TGCGCCAGCAGCCAAGACCGGTCAGGCTATGGCTACACCTTC; CDR3: CASSQDRSGYGYTF
V: TRBV10-1; J: TRBJ1-3; size: -; D: -; length: 18; DNA: TGCGCCAGCGGTCAGGGTCCTCCCGGCAGGCTGGGTGGAAACACCATATATTTT; CDR3: CASGQGPPGRLGGNTIYF